The T cell receptor (beta chain) described here comes from a study of Ad26.COV2.S vaccination and SARS-CoV-2 variants. For the study at large: Into the muscle, Ad26.COV2.S was dosed once or twice, 56 days apart. Points from the study as a whole: Comparable non-spike TCR breadth was observed in vaccine and placebo recipients. Those who received the vaccine showed greater spike-specific TCR breadth than those given placebo.

There are 13 residues in the CDR3. From germline, CDR1 is LNHNV and CDR2 YYDKDF (reference sequence). Between the trimmed V and J ends, which lost 5 bases and 2 bases, there was a span of 8 bases. Data came from immunoSEQ multiplex PCR; TCRdb stores just in-frame clones and leaves some out. The table includes fewer than 800,000 clones, around 90% detected once. Noted treatment: around 19 received Ad26.COV2.S at low or high dose, single or two shots; several received placebo; per-sample allocation not given. Specimens were obtained on day 63 following the first vaccine or placebo injection. The study used a vaccine consisting of an Ad26 vector that expressed Wuhan-strain SARS-CoV-2 spike. This clone occurred once. The antigen is not known.

This chain links TRBV15 with TRBJ2-3, with D maybe TRBD2 (5 bases). This TCR came from a person aged 18-65 years who received the Ad26.COV2.S COVID-19 vaccine or a placebo. The sample here was peripheral blood, taken in a trial of Ad26.COV2.S vaccine versus placebo. Here the CDR3 DNA reads TGTGCCACCAGCGGGCTAGCCACAGATACGCAGTATTTT. Its protein product is CATSGLATDTQYF.